What follows are 8 T cell receptor beta chains derived from one specimen sequenced in a study of T cell responses to AZD1222 COVID-19 vaccine. The repertoire was sequenced with immunoSEQ multiplex PCR; TCRdb's copy has only in-frame clones and lacks some. Found here are some 110,000 clones, 80% to 90% of them singletons; the top ten hold about 7.4%. This specimen was peripheral blood, taken 28 days after the second AZD1222 dose. These receptors were obtained from an adult who received the AZD1222 COVID-19 vaccine.

The genes are TRBV7-9 and TRBJ1-6; D might be TRBD1 (5 bases). CDR1 is SEHNR and CDR2 is FQNEAQ in the germline V gene (reference sequence). V was shortened by 1 base and J by 11 bases, with 9 bases between the two germline ends. The CDR3 loop spans 13 amino acids. Here the CDR3 DNA reads TGTGCCAGCAGCTTAGGGGGCAGAACACCCCTCCACTTT. This codes for CASSLGGRTPLHF. Combining the CDR3 with reference TRBV7-9 and TRBJ1-6 gives the whole variable domain DTGVSQNPRHKITKRGQNVTFRCDPISEHNRLYWYRQTLGQGPEFLTYFQNEAQLEKSRLLSDRFSAERPKGSFSTLEIQRTEQGDSAMYLCASSLGGRTPLHFGNGTRLTVT.

The chain recombines TRBV7-2 with TRBJ1-2; D is perhaps TRBD1 (6 bases). Germline V gene lookup returns CDR1 SGHTA and CDR2 FQGNSA. The CDR3 contains 17 residues. Trimming took off 5 bases at V and 3 bases at J, with 22 bases between the two ends. The CDR3 nucleotides are TGTGCCAGCAGCAAACAGGGTGGGGTATATATAGACTATGGCTACACCTTC. It translates to CASSKQGGVYIDYGYTF.

The CDR3 sequence: CASSQYLAGSNEQFF. The DNA of the CDR3 is TGTGCCAGCAGCCAATACCTAGCGGGGAGCAATGAGCAGTTCTTC. The rearrangement links TRBV4-2 to TRBJ2-1; 9 positions match TRBD2. The V gene end was trimmed by 2 bases and the J gene end by 6 bases; junction bases not matched to a gene: 5. The CDR3 loop spans 15 amino acids. Germline CDR1 and CDR2: LGHNA and YNFKEQ.

The chain employs TRBV24-1 and TRBJ2-1; D perhaps matches TRBD1 (5 bases). The CDR3 spans 17 residues. V was cut by 0 bases and J by 2 bases, with 13 bases left in between. Germline loops: CDR1 KGHDR, CDR2 SFDVKD. CDR3 amino acids: CATSDLATDSAYNEQFF. For the CDR3, the DNA is TGTGCCACCAGTGATTTGGCCACCGACAGCGCCTACAATGAGCAGTTCTTC.

The genes are TRBV5-1 and TRBJ2-2; no definite D call. The CDR3 has 15 amino acids. Per germline, CDR1 SGHRS and CDR2 YFSETQ. Trimming pared 0 bases from V and 2 bases from J, leaving 8 bases between. CDR3 region: CASSLEPGNTGELFF. The CDR3 DNA reads as TGCGCCAGCAGCTTGGAGCCGGGTAACACCGGGGAGCTGTTTTTT.

The gene calls are TRBV3-1 (or the pseudogene TRBV3-2) and TRBJ2-7, with D uncertain. V dropped 2 bases and J dropped 4 bases, with 12 bases sitting between them. CDR1 is LGHDT and CDR2 is YNNKEL in the germline V gene (reference sequence). This CDR3 is built from 14 residues. The DNA for the CDR3 is TGTGCCAGCAGCCAATTTAACGGTGTATACGAGCAGTACTTC. Translated: CASSQFNGVYEQYF.

This clone appeared once. V and J are TRBV30 and TRBJ1-6; D ambiguous. The CDR3 contains 14 residues. CDR1 and CDR2 (germline): GTSNPN, SVGIG (reference sequence). Trimming left V 3 bases short and J 7 bases short, with 13 bases between. CDR3 amino acids: CAWRNNYQNSPLHF. For the CDR3, the DNA is TGTGCCTGGAGAAACAACTACCAAAATTCACCCCTCCACTTT.

This chain uses TRBV19 with TRBJ2-3; tentatively, D is TRBD2 (5 bases). The germline V gene encodes CDR1 LNHDA and CDR2 SQIVND (reference sequence). This CDR3 contains 14 residues. The V and J ends lost 1 base and 4 bases respectively, with 9 bases between them. Here the CDR3 reads CASSIVGSADTQYF. CDR3 DNA: TGTGCCAGTAGTATAGTGGGGAGTGCAGATACGCAGTATTTT.